This entry lists 24 T cell receptor beta chains sequenced from one sample in a study of blood T cell repertoires in COVID-19. Generated by immunoSEQ multiplex PCR, the TCRdb table keeps only in-frame clones and is missing some. The repertoire holds 400,000 or so clones, approximately 90% seen once, with 0.8% to 0.85% in the top ten. The sample was peripheral blood. Every receptor here comes from a young man with COVID-19, enrolled during active disease.

The chain employs TRBV12-3 or TRBV12-4 and TRBJ2-2, with D perhaps TRBD1 (5 bases). V was cut by 6 bases and J by 6 bases, with 8 bases left in between. The CDR3 consists of 12 residues. The CDR3 protein is CASSPGSGELFF. The CDR3 DNA reads as TGTGCCAGCAGCCCAGGGTCCGGGGAGCTGTTTTTT.

The chain has TRBV7-2 and TRBJ2-1, with 10 bases that match TRBD2. The junction had 14 bases not matched to a gene; V was cut back by 3 bases and J by 9 bases. Germline V gene sequence: CDR1 SGHTA, CDR2 FQGNSA. This CDR3 spans 17 amino acids. The CDR3 DNA sequence: TGTGCCAGCAGCTTGGCGGGGGCTAGCGGGAGTCTTGTTGAGCAGTTCTTC. This gives the protein CASSLAGASGSLVEQFF.

This chain connects TRBV5-1 to TRBJ2-5, with D perhaps matching TRBD1 (6 bases). This CDR3 comprises 16 residues. Deletions cut 4 bases from V and 1 base from J, with 17 bases between. CDR1 is SGHRS and CDR2 is YFSETQ in the germline V gene. CDR3 DNA sequence: TGCGCCAGCAGCGGGAAGACAGGCTGGGGCCAAGAGACCCAGTACTTC. Its protein product is CASSGKTGWGQETQYF.

The gene calls are TRBV15 and TRBJ1-5, with D possibly TRBD1 on 6 matching bases. Per germline, CDR1 LNHNV and CDR2 YYDKDF (reference sequence). CDR3 length: 17 amino acids. V shed 1 base and J shed 2 bases, with 15 bases lying between them. The CDR3, as DNA: TGTGCCACCAGCAGAGGGACAGCGAGATTGGGCAATCAGCCCCAGCATTTT. Its protein is CATSRGTARLGNQPQHF.

This sequence joins TRBV5-5 and TRBJ1-5; no clear D gene. Trimming pared 0 bases from V and 7 bases from J, leaving 17 bases between. The CDR3 covers 16 residues. Germline values: CDR1 SGHKS, CDR2 YYEKEE (reference sequence). CDR3 residues: CASSLDGWGEEQPQHF. The CDR3 DNA follows: TGTGCCAGCAGCTTGGACGGTTGGGGAGAGGAACAGCCCCAGCATTTT.

The chain combines TRBV2 with TRBJ2-3; TRBD2 is a possible D gene (5 bases). The CDR3 sequence is 16 residues long. The V end was cut by 4 bases, the J end by 0 bases, with 14 bases between. CDR1 is SNHLY, CDR2 FYNNEI, per germline. CDR3 DNA: TGTGCCAGCAGTGCGAAAGCTAGCCCTAGCACAGATACGCAGTATTTT. Translation: CASSAKASPSTDTQYF.

The chain carries TRBV6-5 and TRBJ1-5; TRBD1 aligns across 7 bases. The length of the CDR3 is 13 residues. Per the germline V gene, CDR1 is MNHEY and CDR2 is SVGAGI. Trimming removed 5 bases from V and 9 bases from J; junction bases left unmatched: 7. CDR3 amino acids: CASSQTGPRPQHF. The CDR3, as DNA: TGTGCCAGCAGTCAGACAGGGCCTCGGCCCCAGCATTTT.

J is TRBJ1-1 and V is TRBV7-8, with a weak D call TRBD1 (5 bases). V was clipped by 1 base and J by 3 bases, with 12 bases between them. The germline V gene encodes CDR1 SGHVS and CDR2 FQNEAQ. CDR3 length: 15 amino acids. CDR3: CASSLGGDGYTEAFF. In DNA form, the CDR3 reads TGTGCCAGCAGCTTAGGGGGCGACGGATACACTGAAGCTTTCTTT.

The chain carries TRBV5-6 and TRBJ2-3, with D hard to call. Germline V gene sequence: CDR1 SGHDT, CDR2 YYEEEE. V lost 6 bases, J lost 6 bases, and 11 bases lay in between. The CDR3 runs 12 residues. The DNA for the CDR3 is TGTGCCAGCAAGACATATCCCGATACGCAGTATTTT. It codes for CASKTYPDTQYF. The entire variable domain, with the rest obtained from reference TRBV5-6 and TRBJ2-3, is as follows: DAGVTQSPTHLIKTRGQQVTLRCSPKSGHDTVSWYQQALGQGPQFIFQYYEEEERQRGNFPDRFSGHQFPNYSSELNVNALLLGDSALYLCASKTYPDTQYFGPGTRLTVL.

The chain joins TRBV19 to TRBJ2-7; TRBD1 matches 7 bases. CDR1 is LNHDA, CDR2 SQIVND, per germline (reference sequence). The CDR3 runs 16 residues. J was trimmed by 3 bases and V by 5 bases; bases with no gene match: 13. CDR3 DNA: TGTGCCAGTAGTGCCCTCACTAGGACAGGCTACTACGAGCAGTACTTC. Encoded protein: CASSALTRTGYYEQYF.

The chain joins TRBV27 to TRBJ2-1; possibly TRBD1 for D (6 bases). Germline CDR1 is MNHEY and CDR2 is SMNVEV (reference sequence). V dropped 9 bases and J dropped 9 bases, with 18 bases sitting between them. The length of the CDR3 is 13 residues. The CDR3 DNA reads as TGTGCCAGTCAACCAACAGGGACGGCTGAGCAGTTCTTC. Its protein product is CASQPTGTAEQFF.

The V gene is TRBV15, the J gene TRBJ2-7; TRBD1 aligns across 11 bases. Germline CDR1 reads LNHNV; CDR2 reads YYDKDF (reference sequence). The CDR3 loop spans 16 amino acids. V shed 3 bases, J shed 2 bases, and the junction held 6 bases outside the gene matches. The CDR3 region has the DNA TGTGCCACCAGCAGGTCCGGGACAGGGGGGACCTACGAGCAGTACTTC. This encodes CATSRSGTGGTYEQYF.

The CDR3 region is CASSLAGAVNSPLHF. The CDR3, as DNA: TGTGCCAGCAGCTTAGCGGGGGCGGTCAATTCACCCCTCCACTTT. The chain is built from TRBV7-9 and TRBJ1-6; TRBD1 might be the D (6 bases). CDR1 is SEHNR and CDR2 is FQNEAQ in the germline V gene (reference sequence). The CDR3 is 15 residues long. V lost 0 bases and J lost 7, with 10 bases in between.

The sample holds one count of this clone. The chain joins TRBV11-1 to TRBJ2-7; 8 bases line up with TRBD2. Per germline, CDR1 SGHAT and CDR2 FQDESV (reference sequence). V was pared by 0 bases and J by 4 bases, with 5 bases of the junction left unmatched. There are 15 residues in the CDR3. In nucleotides, the CDR3 is TGTGCCAGCAGCTTAGCTCTCGCTAGCGGGTACGAGCAGTACTTC. Translation gives CASSLALASGYEQYF. Using reference TRBV11-1 and TRBJ2-7 for the parts outside the CDR3, the full variable domain is EAEVAQSPRYKITEKSQAVAFWCDPISGHATLYWYRQILGQGPELLVQFQDESVVDDSQLPKDRFSAERLKGVDSTLKIQPAELGDSAMYLCASSLALASGYEQYFGPGTRLTVT.

The chain carries TRBV5-1 and TRBJ2-1; 8 bases align to TRBD1. The CDR3 totals 16 residues. Germline lookup yields CDR1 SGHRS and CDR2 YFSETQ. V was pared by 4 bases and J by 1 base, with 7 bases of the junction left unmatched. The CDR3 region has the DNA TGCGCCAGCAGCCTTACCAGACAGGGGTCCTACAATGAGCAGTTCTTC. This codes for CASSLTRQGSYNEQFF.

This clone was seen a handful of times. V is TRBV4-2 and J is TRBJ1-2; 9 positions match TRBD1. The germline V gene has CDR1 LGHNA and CDR2 YNFKEQ. The CDR3 is 15 residues long. V trimming: 1 base; J trimming: 4 bases; junction bases outside the gene matches: 4. For the CDR3, the DNA is TGTGCCAGCAGCCAAGTACAGGGGGCCGGCTATGGCTACACCTTC. It is translated as CASSQVQGAGYGYTF.

The chain has TRBV2 and TRBJ2-1; 13 bases are shared with TRBD2. The CDR3 length is 15 residues. Per the germline V gene, CDR1 is SNHLY and CDR2 is FYNNEI. After removal of 6 bases from V and 9 bases from J, the junction contained 8 bases not matched to a gene. This chain's CDR3 is CASSPRTSGSGEQFF. Here the CDR3 DNA reads TGTGCCAGCAGCCCGCGGACTAGCGGGAGTGGTGAGCAGTTCTTC.

This clone appeared a single time. The V gene is TRBV13, the J gene TRBJ2-1; 15 bases fit TRBD2. This CDR3 is 16 amino acids long. V trimming: 1 base; J trimming: 7 bases; junction bases outside the gene matches: 2. The germline CDR1 and CDR2 sequences are PRHDT and FYEKMQ (reference sequence). The CDR3 here is CASSLEGTSGRNEQFF. The DNA of the CDR3 is TGTGCCAGCAGCTTAGAAGGGACTAGCGGGAGGAATGAGCAGTTCTTC.

This CDR3 is CASSSGTALYGYTF. The CDR3 nucleotides are TGCGCCAGCAGCTCCGGGACAGCTTTATATGGCTACACCTTC. The gene calls are TRBV5-1 and TRBJ1-2; 7 positions agree with TRBD1. V shed 3 bases, J shed 5 bases, and the junction held 7 bases outside the gene matches. The V gene's germline CDR1 is SGHRS and CDR2 YFSETQ. CDR3 size: 14 residues.

The chain has TRBV12-3 or TRBV12-4 and TRBJ2-5; 11 bases match TRBD2. CDR3 length: 13 amino acids. V gave up 6 bases and J gave up 4 bases; unmatched junction bases: 1. The CDR3 DNA is TGTGCCAGCAGCACTAGCGGGAGAGAGACCCAGTACTTC. Encoded protein: CASSTSGRETQYF.

CDR3: CSVGKTGMGNTIYF. CDR3 nucleotides: TGCAGCGTTGGAAAAACAGGGATGGGAAACACCATATATTTT. V is TRBV29-1 and J is TRBJ1-3, with D maybe TRBD1 (6 bases). The CDR3 has 14 amino acids. V dropped 4 bases and J dropped 4 bases, with 14 bases sitting between them. The germline V gene has CDR1 SQVTM and CDR2 ANQGSEA.

The chain links TRBV11-2 to TRBJ2-1; 11 nucleotides line up with TRBD2. J was trimmed by 10 bases and V by 5 bases; bases with no gene match: 13. The CDR3 contains 16 residues. Germline-derived CDR1 and CDR2 are SGHAT and FQNNGV. The CDR3 protein is CASSRLAGNPYLEQFF. Here the CDR3 DNA reads TGTGCCAGCAGCCGACTAGCGGGAAACCCATACCTCGAGCAGTTCTTC.

This clone was recorded only once. This chain links TRBV25-1 with TRBJ2-3; 7 bases map to TRBD1. The germline V gene has CDR1 MGHDK and CDR2 SYGVNS. Losses at the gene ends were 6 bases for V and 6 bases for J; bases not matched to a gene: 21. This CDR3 region has 18 residues. The CDR3: CASRGRTGAFSFTDTQYF. Written as DNA, the CDR3 is TGTGCCAGCAGGGGGCGAACAGGGGCGTTTTCTTTCACGGATACGCAGTATTTT.

The chain joins TRBV28 to TRBJ2-7; 10 nucleotides align to TRBD2. The CDR3 consists of 19 residues. The V and J ends lost 6 bases and 1 base, in that order; junction bases with no gene match: 18. The germline V gene encodes CDR1 MDHEN and CDR2 SYDVKM. The DNA of the CDR3 is TGTGCCAGCAGGGACGGACAGGCTGGGCTAGCGGGAGTGTCCTACGAGCAGTACTTC. Translated: CASRDGQAGLAGVSYEQYF.